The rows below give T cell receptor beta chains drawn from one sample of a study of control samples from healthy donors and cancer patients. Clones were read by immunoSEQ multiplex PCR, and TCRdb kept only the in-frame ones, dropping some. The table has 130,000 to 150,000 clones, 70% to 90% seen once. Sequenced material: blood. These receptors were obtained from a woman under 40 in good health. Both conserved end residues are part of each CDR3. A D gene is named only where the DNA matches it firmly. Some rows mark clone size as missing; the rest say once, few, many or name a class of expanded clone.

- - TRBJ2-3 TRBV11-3 CASSPARGGTDTQYF TGTGCCAGCAGCCCGGCGAGGGGCGGCACAGATACGCAGTATTTT
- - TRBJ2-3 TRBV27 CASSLSTGHTDTQYF TGTGCCAGCAGTTTATCCACCGGGCACACAGATACGCAGTATTTT
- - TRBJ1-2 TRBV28 CASSLAGALYGYTF TGTGCCAGCAGTTTAGCGGGGGCCCTCTATGGCTACACCTTC
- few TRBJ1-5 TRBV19 CASSMGRDQPQHF TGTGCCAGTAGTATGGGGAGGGATCAGCCCCAGCATTTT
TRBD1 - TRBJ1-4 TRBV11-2 CASSKSPGQGNEKLFF TGTGCCAGCAGCAAAAGTCCGGGACAGGGTAATGAAAAACTGTTTTTT
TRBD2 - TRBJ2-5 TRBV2 CASKKGLAGAETQYF TGTGCCAGCAAGAAGGGACTAGCGGGGGCGGAGACCCAGTACTTC
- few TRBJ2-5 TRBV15 CATSSLNKRETQYF TGTGCCACCAGCTCCCTAAACAAGAGGGAGACCCAGTACTTC
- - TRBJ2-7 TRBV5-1 CASSSPRDSYEQYF TGCGCCAGCAGCTCCCCCAGGGACTCCTACGAGCAGTACTTC
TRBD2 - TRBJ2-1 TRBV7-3 CASSLRPAGVGEQFF TGTGCCAGCAGCTTAAGACCAGCGGGAGTGGGTGAGCAGTTCTTC
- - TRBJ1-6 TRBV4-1 CASSHAGNSPLHF TGCGCCAGCAGCCACGCTGGTAATTCACCCCTCCACTTT
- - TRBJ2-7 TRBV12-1 CASSFNEQYF TGTGCCAGCAGCTTTAACGAGCAGTACTTC
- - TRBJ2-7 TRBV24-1 CATSVSGGGGDEQYF TGTGCCACCAGTGTTTCGGGAGGGGGCGGCGACGAGCAGTACTTC
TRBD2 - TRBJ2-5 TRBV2 CASSRNSGQETQYF TGTGCCAGCAGTAGGAATAGCGGGCAAGAGACCCAGTACTTC
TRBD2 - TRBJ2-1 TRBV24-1 CATSDPRLAGGFWQFF TGTGCCACCAGTGATCCTAGACTAGCGGGAGGGTTTTGGCAGTTCTTC
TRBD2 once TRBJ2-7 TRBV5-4 CASNLAGEAYEQYF TGTGCCAGCAACCTAGCGGGAGAGGCCTACGAGCAGTACTTC
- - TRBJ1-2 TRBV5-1 CASSLAISGGYTF TGCGCCAGCAGCTTGGCCATTAGTGGTGGCTACACCTTC
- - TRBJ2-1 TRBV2 CASRRDGDYNEQFF TGTGCCAGCAGGCGGGACGGGGACTACAATGAGCAGTTCTTC
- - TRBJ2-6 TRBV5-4 CASSLVQGGANVLTF TGTGCCAGCAGCTTGGTTCAGGGTGGGGCCAACGTCCTGACTTTC
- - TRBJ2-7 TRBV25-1 CASSDPRPGYGQYF TGTGCCAGCAGTGACCCTCGCCCAGGGTATGGGCAGTACTTC
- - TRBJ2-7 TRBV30 CAWREGIGLGEQYF TGTGCCTGGAGAGAGGGAATAGGACTTGGAGAGCAGTACTTC
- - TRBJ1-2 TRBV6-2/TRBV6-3 CASSYAGNYGYTF TGTGCCAGCAGTTACGCAGGGAACTATGGCTACACCTTC
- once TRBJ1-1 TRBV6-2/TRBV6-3 CASSYSAENTEAFF TGTGCCAGCAGTTACTCCGCCGAGAACACTGAAGCTTTCTTT
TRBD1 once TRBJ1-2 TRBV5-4 CASRQTGGARYGYTF TGTGCCAGCAGGCAAACAGGGGGCGCGAGGTATGGCTACACCTTC
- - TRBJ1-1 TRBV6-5 CAVIGGANTEAFF TGTGCCGTCATCGGGGGCGCGAACACTGAAGCTTTCTTT
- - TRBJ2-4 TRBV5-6 CASSTGPHSGNIQYF TGTGCCAGCAGCACCGGACCACACTCTGGAAACATTCAGTACTTC
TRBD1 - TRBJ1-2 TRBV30 CAWEGNRGSGSGYTF TGTGCCTGGGAGGGAAACAGGGGATCGGGGAGCGGCTACACCTTC
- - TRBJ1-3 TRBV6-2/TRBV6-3 CASSSFSGNTIYF TGTGCCAGCAGTTCTTTCTCTGGAAACACCATATATTTT
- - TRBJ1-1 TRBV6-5 CASSYGGATEAFF TGTGCCAGCAGTTATGGGGGGGCCACTGAAGCTTTCTTT
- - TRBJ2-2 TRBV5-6 CASSPVAGELFF TGTGCCAGCAGCCCCGTCGCCGGGGAGCTGTTTTTT
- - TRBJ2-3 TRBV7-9 CASSLASARIYTDTQYF TGTGCCAGCAGCTTAGCGTCTGCCAGGATCTACACAGATACGCAGTATTTT
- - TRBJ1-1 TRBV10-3 CAISPPGETEAFF TGTGCCATCAGCCCCCCAGGGGAAACTGAAGCTTTCTTT
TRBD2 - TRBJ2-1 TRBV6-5 CASSWGLAGGKEQFF TGTGCCAGCAGTTGGGGACTAGCGGGAGGAAAGGAGCAGTTCTTC
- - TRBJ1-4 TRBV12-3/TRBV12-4 CASSVSDNEKLFF TGTGCCAGCAGTGTCAGCGACAATGAAAAACTGTTTTTT
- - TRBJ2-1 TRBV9 CASSVATGTYNEQFF TGTGCCAGCAGCGTAGCTACCGGGACTTACAATGAGCAGTTCTTC
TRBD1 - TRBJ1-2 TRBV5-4 CASSHKTGPEGYTF TGTGCCAGCAGCCATAAGACAGGGCCTGAAGGCTACACCTTC
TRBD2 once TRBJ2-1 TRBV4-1 CASSRDRGLAGVVFNEQFF TGCGCCAGCAGCCGCGACAGAGGACTAGCGGGAGTTGTTTTCAATGAGCAGTTCTTC
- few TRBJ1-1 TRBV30 CAWSVQVEWRNTEAFF TGTGCCTGGAGTGTACAGGTAGAATGGAGGAACACTGAAGCTTTCTTT
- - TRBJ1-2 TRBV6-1 CASSEPAELYGYTF TGTGCCAGCAGTGAGCCCGCAGAACTCTATGGCTACACCTTC
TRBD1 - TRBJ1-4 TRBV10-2 CASSDRTGGNEKLFF TGCGCCAGCAGTGACCGGACAGGAGGAAATGAAAAACTGTTTTTT
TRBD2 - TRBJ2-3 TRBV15 CATSLGTSGPTDTQYF TGTGCCACCAGCTTGGGGACTAGCGGACCCACAGATACGCAGTATTTT
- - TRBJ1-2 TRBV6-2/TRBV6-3 CASSRTGNYGYTF TGTGCCAGCAGTCGTACAGGGAACTATGGCTACACCTTC
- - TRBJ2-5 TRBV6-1 CASSEGVGGTLYQETQYF TGTGCCAGCAGTGAAGGAGTTGGCGGGACACTGTACCAAGAGACCCAGTACTTC
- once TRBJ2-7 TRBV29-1 CSVDRGGREQYF TGCAGCGTTGACAGGGGGGGGCGGGAGCAGTACTTC
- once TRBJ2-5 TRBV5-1 CASSLEVGSSETQYF TGCGCCAGCAGCTTGGAGGTCGGGAGTAGCGAGACCCAGTACTTC
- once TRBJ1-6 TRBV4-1 CASSQVRSHSPPLHF TGCGCCAGCAGCCAAGTCCGCAGCCATTCCCCCCCCCTCCACTTT
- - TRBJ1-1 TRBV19 CASSIGWGRVEAEAFF TGTGCCAGTAGTATCGGTTGGGGCAGGGTGGAGGCTGAAGCTTTCTTT
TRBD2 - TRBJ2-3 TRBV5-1 CASSLSVAGGDTQYF TGCGCCAGCAGCTTGTCGGTAGCGGGAGGAGATACGCAGTATTTT
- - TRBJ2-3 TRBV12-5 CASGFEGGTQYF TGTGCTAGTGGTTTCGAGGGCGGTACGCAGTATTTT
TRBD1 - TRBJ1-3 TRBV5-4 CASSLSTGPGNTIYF TGTGCCAGCAGCTTGTCGACAGGGCCTGGAAACACCATATATTTT
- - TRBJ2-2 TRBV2 CASSEWQGNTGELFF TGTGCCAGCAGTGAATGGCAGGGGAACACCGGGGAGCTGTTTTTT
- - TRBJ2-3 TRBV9 CASSPRGASSTDTQYF TGTGCCAGCAGCCCCCGCGGGGCTTCTAGCACAGATACGCAGTATTTT
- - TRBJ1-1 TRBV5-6 CASSLEGRMNTEAFF TGTGCCAGCAGCTTGGAGGGCAGAATGAACACTGAAGCTTTCTTT
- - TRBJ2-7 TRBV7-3 CASSPNGGSSLSEQYF TGTGCCAGCAGCCCTAATGGGGGGTCTAGCTTAAGCGAGCAGTACTTC